This TCR beta chain stems from a study of OX40 agonist ivuxolimab in advanced cancers. As for the study in general: With a range of about 23 to 85, age averaged about 58 years, and around 80% were male. Anti-PD-1, anti-PD-L1 or anti-CTLA-4 therapy given earlier was allowed, and roughly 40% had some.

Only in-frame clones appear in the TCRdb table, and some are missing; sequencing was by immunoSEQ multiplex PCR. The sample holds 30,000 to 40,000 clones, more than 60% seen once. This clone was seen more than once but under ten times. The J segment lost 10 bases and the V segment lost 3 bases, leaving 12 bases of the junction unmatched. The germline V gene encodes CDR1 MNHEY and CDR2 SMNVEV (reference sequence). The CDR3 length is 15 residues. This specimen consisted of CD4+ or CD8+ T cells sorted from blood, obtained in a trial of the OX40 agonist ivuxolimab. The chain recombines TRBV27 with TRBJ1-1, with 9 nucleotides matching TRBD1. The source of this sequence is an adult with an advanced solid tumor such as melanoma, head and neck, liver or kidney cancer. The CDR3 region has the DNA TGTGCCAGCAGTTTCCCGGGACAGGGAATGGGAGGAGCTTTCTTT. Residues: CASSFPGQGMGGAFF.